A selection of T cell receptor beta chains follows, all from one sample in a study of cytomegalovirus exposure and HLA in healthy donors. Generated by immunoSEQ multiplex PCR, the TCRdb table keeps only in-frame clones and is missing some. The data contain about 160,000 clones, about three quarters of them seen just once; the ten biggest clones take up around 7%. Sequenced sample: PBMCs. The receptors derive from a woman aged 40-49 years in good health and CMV-seropositive. The CDR3 runs from the conserved cysteine through the conserved F or W. Each record gives: CDR3 DNA, CDR3 protein, D gene, J gene, clone size, V gene. D genes are given only for firm matches. Clone size is given for some rows only: seen once, a few or many times, or a class if the clone is expanded.

CDR3nt: TGTGCCGGCAGTCAGCACGGACAGACGAACACTGAAGCTTTCTTT
CDR3aa: CAGSQHGQTNTEAFF
d_gene: -
j_gene: TRBJ1-1
abundance: -
v_gene: TRBV6-6

CDR3nt: TGTGCCATCAGGCAAAGGGGGACAGGGGGCCACGAGCAGTACTTC
CDR3aa: CAIRQRGTGGHEQYF
d_gene: TRBD1
j_gene: TRBJ2-7
abundance: -
v_gene: TRBV10-3

CDR3nt: TGTGCCAGCAGCAGAGAGACAGCTTCTAACTATGGCTACACCTTC
CDR3aa: CASSRETASNYGYTF
d_gene: -
j_gene: TRBJ1-2
abundance: once
v_gene: TRBV7-9

CDR3nt: TGTGCCTGGTCTCGGGACAGAAATGAAAAACTGTTTTTT
CDR3aa: CAWSRDRNEKLFF
d_gene: TRBD1
j_gene: TRBJ1-4
abundance: -
v_gene: TRBV30

CDR3nt: TGCGCCAGCAGCCCAACACTAGCGATGGAAGAGACCCAGTACTTC
CDR3aa: CASSPTLAMEETQYF
d_gene: TRBD2
j_gene: TRBJ2-5
abundance: -
v_gene: TRBV4-3

CDR3nt: TGTGCCATCAGTGATAGACAGGGGGGCGAGCAGTACTTC
CDR3aa: CAISDRQGGEQYF
d_gene: TRBD1
j_gene: TRBJ2-7
abundance: -
v_gene: TRBV10-3

CDR3nt: TGTGCCAGCAGTCGTACAGGGGGCCGGGGGGATGGCTACACCTTC
CDR3aa: CASSRTGGRGDGYTF
d_gene: TRBD1
j_gene: TRBJ1-2
abundance: -
v_gene: TRBV27

CDR3nt: TGCGCCAGCAGCTTGTCGTCAGGGTCCACGGAGACCCAGTACTTC
CDR3aa: CASSLSSGSTETQYF
d_gene: -
j_gene: TRBJ2-5
abundance: -
v_gene: TRBV5-1

CDR3nt: TGTGCCAGCAGTCCCGCTGCGGGACAGGGGGTCTACGAGCAGTACTTC
CDR3aa: CASSPAAGQGVYEQYF
d_gene: TRBD1
j_gene: TRBJ2-7
abundance: -
v_gene: TRBV27

CDR3nt: TGTGCCAGTACCTCTCCCAAAACTACCTACAATGAGCAGTTCTTC
CDR3aa: CASTSPKTTYNEQFF
d_gene: -
j_gene: TRBJ2-1
abundance: -
v_gene: TRBV5-6

CDR3nt: TGTGCCAGCAGCTTGGAGTCCAGGGCTGGGTACTTT
CDR3aa: CASSLESRAGYF
d_gene: -
j_gene: TRBJ1-1
abundance: -
v_gene: TRBV5-4

CDR3nt: TGTGCCAGCAAGGCGTATACAGGCACAGATACGCAGTATTTT
CDR3aa: CASKAYTGTDTQYF
d_gene: -
j_gene: TRBJ2-3
abundance: many
v_gene: TRBV25-1

CDR3nt: TGTGCCAGTTTGGGGCAGACGAACACTGAAGCTTTCTTT
CDR3aa: CASLGQTNTEAFF
d_gene: -
j_gene: TRBJ1-1
abundance: once
v_gene: TRBV5-6

CDR3nt: TGTGCCTGGAGTTATTTAACTAATGAAAAACTGTTTTTT
CDR3aa: CAWSYLTNEKLFF
d_gene: -
j_gene: TRBJ1-4
abundance: -
v_gene: TRBV30

CDR3nt: TGTGCCAGCAGCTTGGAGGGGGGGTTGAGCAATCAGCCCCAGCATTTT
CDR3aa: CASSLEGGLSNQPQHF
d_gene: -
j_gene: TRBJ1-5
abundance: -
v_gene: TRBV5-5

CDR3nt: TGTGCCAGCAGTTTGGGACAGGGGGTTGGCTACACCTTC
CDR3aa: CASSLGQGVGYTF
d_gene: TRBD1
j_gene: TRBJ1-2
abundance: once
v_gene: TRBV27

CDR3nt: TGTGCCAGCAGTTACTCGGAATTCTGGGGCAACGAGCAGTACTTC
CDR3aa: CASSYSEFWGNEQYF
d_gene: -
j_gene: TRBJ2-7
abundance: -
v_gene: TRBV6-5

CDR3nt: TGTGCCAGCTCAACCTTTGGGCAGGCACAAGAGACCCAGTACTTC
CDR3aa: CASSTFGQAQETQYF
d_gene: -
j_gene: TRBJ2-5
abundance: -
v_gene: TRBV18

CDR3nt: TGTGCCAGCAGGACAGGGGTAGGCTCTGGGGCCAACGTCCTGACTTTC
CDR3aa: CASRTGVGSGANVLTF
d_gene: TRBD1
j_gene: TRBJ2-6
abundance: -
v_gene: TRBV5-5

CDR3nt: TGTGCCTGGAGTGCCCTGGGACAGGGGGCTCTCCCCCTCCACTTT
CDR3aa: CAWSALGQGALPLHF
d_gene: TRBD1
j_gene: TRBJ1-6
abundance: -
v_gene: TRBV30

CDR3nt: TGTGCCAGCAGTGATCAGGACGGGGGTTCACCCCTCCACTTT
CDR3aa: CASSDQDGGSPLHF
d_gene: -
j_gene: TRBJ1-6
abundance: once
v_gene: TRBV9

CDR3nt: TGTGCCATCAGTACCTCAGTTGGGGGGACCGGAGCTTTCTTT
CDR3aa: CAISTSVGGTGAFF
d_gene: -
j_gene: TRBJ1-1
abundance: -
v_gene: TRBV10-3

CDR3nt: TGTGCCAGCAGTCCGGGACAGACAACTAATGAAAAACTGTTTTTT
CDR3aa: CASSPGQTTNEKLFF
d_gene: TRBD1
j_gene: TRBJ1-4
abundance: -
v_gene: TRBV6-5

CDR3nt: TGTGCCAGCAGCCTCGCAGTATTTAACTATGGCTACACCTTC
CDR3aa: CASSLAVFNYGYTF
d_gene: -
j_gene: TRBJ1-2
abundance: -
v_gene: TRBV9